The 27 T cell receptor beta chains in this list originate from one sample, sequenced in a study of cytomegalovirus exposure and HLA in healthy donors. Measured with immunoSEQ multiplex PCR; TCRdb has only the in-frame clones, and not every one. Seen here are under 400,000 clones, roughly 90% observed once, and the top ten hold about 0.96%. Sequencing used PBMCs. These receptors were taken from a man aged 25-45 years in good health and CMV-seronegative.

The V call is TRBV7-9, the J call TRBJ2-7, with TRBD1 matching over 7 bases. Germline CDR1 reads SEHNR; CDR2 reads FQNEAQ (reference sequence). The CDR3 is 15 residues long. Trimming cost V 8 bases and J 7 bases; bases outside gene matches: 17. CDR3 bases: TGTGCCAGCGACATCGCAGGACAGGAGACGGGGGAGCAGTACTTC. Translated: CASDIAGQETGEQYF.

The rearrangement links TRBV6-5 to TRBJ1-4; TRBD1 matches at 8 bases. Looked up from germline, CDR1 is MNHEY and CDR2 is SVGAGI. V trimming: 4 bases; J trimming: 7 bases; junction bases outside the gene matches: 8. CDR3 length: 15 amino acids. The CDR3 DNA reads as TGTGCCAGCAGTTCACTCGGACAGGGTGTTGAAAAACTGTTTTTT. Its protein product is CASSSLGQGVEKLFF.

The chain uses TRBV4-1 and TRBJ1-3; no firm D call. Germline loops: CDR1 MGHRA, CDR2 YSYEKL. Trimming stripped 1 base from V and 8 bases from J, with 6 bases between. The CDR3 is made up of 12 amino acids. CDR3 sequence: CASSQVGHTIYF. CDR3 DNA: TGCGCCAGCAGCCAAGTTGGGCACACCATATATTTT.

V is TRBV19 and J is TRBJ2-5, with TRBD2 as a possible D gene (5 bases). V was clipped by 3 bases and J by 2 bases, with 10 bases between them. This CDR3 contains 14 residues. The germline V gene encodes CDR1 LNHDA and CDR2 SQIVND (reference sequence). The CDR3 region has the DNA TGTGCCAGTAGTATGGGCAGAGGGCAAGAGACCCAGTACTTC. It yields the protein CASSMGRGQETQYF. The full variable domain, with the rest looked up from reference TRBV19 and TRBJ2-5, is DGGITQSPKYLFRKEGQNVTLSCEQNLNHDAMYWYRQDPGQGLRLIYYSQIVNDFQKGDIAEGYSVSREKKESFPLTVTSAQKNPTAFYLCASSMGRGQETQYFGPGTRLLVL.

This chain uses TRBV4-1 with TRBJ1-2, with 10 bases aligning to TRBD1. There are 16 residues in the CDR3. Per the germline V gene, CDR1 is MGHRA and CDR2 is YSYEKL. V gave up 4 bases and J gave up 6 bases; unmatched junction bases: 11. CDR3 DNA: TGCGCCAGCAGCCCGTCAGGGACAGGGGTTGTGAATGGCTACACCTTC. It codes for CASSPSGTGVVNGYTF.

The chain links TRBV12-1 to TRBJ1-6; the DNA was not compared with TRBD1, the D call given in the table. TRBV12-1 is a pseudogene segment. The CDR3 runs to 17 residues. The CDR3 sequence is CASSFAETGGENSPLHF. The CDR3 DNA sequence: TGTGCCAGCAGCTTTGCCGAGACAGGGGGAGAGAATTCACCCCTCCACTTT.

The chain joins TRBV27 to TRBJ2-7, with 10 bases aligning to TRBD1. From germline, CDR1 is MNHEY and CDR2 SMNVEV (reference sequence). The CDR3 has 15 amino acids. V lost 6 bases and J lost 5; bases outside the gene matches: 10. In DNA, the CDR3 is TGTGCCAGCAGCTTTCCGGGACAGGGGTTGCACGAGCAGTACTTC. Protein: CASSFPGQGLHEQYF.

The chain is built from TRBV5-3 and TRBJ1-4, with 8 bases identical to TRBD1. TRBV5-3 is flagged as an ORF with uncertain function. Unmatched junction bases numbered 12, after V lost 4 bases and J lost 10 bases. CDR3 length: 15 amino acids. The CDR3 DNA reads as TGTGCCAGAAGCCGACAGGGGATCGGTGTCGTAAAACTGTTTTTT. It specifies CARSRQGIGVVKLFF.

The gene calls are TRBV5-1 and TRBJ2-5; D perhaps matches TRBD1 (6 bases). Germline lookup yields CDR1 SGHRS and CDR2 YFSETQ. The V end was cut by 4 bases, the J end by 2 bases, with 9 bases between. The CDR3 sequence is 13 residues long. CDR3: CASSQGLQETQYF. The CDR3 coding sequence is TGCGCCAGCAGCCAGGGGCTACAAGAGACCCAGTACTTC.

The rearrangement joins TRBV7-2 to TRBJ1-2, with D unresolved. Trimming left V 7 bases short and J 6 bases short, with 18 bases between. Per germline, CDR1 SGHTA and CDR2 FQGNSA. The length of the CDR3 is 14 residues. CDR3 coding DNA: TGTGCCAGCACCCTCGGCGGGGTCCGCAATGGCTACACCTTC. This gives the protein CASTLGGVRNGYTF.

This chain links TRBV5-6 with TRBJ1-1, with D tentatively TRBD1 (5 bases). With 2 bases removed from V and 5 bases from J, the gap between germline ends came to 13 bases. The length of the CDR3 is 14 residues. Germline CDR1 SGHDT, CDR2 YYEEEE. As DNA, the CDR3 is TGTGCCAGCAGCTTTCGGGGGGGAAGGACTGAAGCTTTCTTT. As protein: CASSFRGGRTEAFF.

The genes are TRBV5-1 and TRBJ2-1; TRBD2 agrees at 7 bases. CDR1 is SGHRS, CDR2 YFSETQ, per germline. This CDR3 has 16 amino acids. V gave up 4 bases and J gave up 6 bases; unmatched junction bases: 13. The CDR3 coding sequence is TGCGCCAGCAGCCCGGTCTCGGGGGGAGGGTTCAATGAGCAGTTCTTC. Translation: CASSPVSGGGFNEQFF.

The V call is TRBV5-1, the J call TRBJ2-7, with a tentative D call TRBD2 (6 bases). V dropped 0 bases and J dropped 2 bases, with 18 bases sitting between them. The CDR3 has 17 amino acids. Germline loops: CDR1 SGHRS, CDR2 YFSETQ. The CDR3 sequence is CASSLAAGPTSPYEQYF. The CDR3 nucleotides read TGCGCCAGCAGCTTGGCCGCGGGGCCCACCTCCCCCTACGAGCAGTACTTC.

CDR3: CASSYSRVGGYTF. DNA of the CDR3: TGTGCCAGCAGTTACTCGAGGGTGGGTGGCTACACCTTC. V is TRBV6-5 and J is TRBJ1-2; no clear D gene. V shed 0 bases and J shed 7 bases, with 9 bases lying between them. CDR3 size: 13 residues. CDR1 is MNHEY, CDR2 SVGAGI, per germline.

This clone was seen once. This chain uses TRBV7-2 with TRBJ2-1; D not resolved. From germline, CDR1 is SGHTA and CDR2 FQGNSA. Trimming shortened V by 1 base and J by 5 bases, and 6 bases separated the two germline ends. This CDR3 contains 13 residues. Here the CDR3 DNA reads TGTGCCAGCAGCTTAGACTTCAACAATGAGCAGTTCTTC. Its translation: CASSLDFNNEQFF.

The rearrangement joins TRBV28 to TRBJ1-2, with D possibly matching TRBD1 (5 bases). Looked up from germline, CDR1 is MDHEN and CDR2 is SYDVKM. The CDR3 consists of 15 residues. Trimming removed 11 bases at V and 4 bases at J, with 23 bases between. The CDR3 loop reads CAVQGEGPAGYGYTF. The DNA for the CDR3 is TGTGCCGTCCAAGGGGAGGGACCCGCTGGCTATGGCTACACCTTC.

The CDR3 is CATSREASGGANEQYF. DNA of the CDR3: TGTGCCACCAGCAGAGAGGCTAGCGGGGGGGCCAACGAGCAGTACTTC. The chain joins TRBV15 to TRBJ2-7, with 12 positions matching TRBD2. Germline-derived CDR1 and CDR2 are LNHNV and YYDKDF (reference sequence). The CDR3 length is 16 residues. The J segment lost 5 bases and the V segment lost 0 bases, leaving 5 bases of the junction unmatched.

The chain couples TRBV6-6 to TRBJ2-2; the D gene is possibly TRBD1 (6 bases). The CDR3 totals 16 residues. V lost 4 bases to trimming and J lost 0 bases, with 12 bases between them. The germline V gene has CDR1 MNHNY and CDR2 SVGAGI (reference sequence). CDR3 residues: CASSSGTNPNTGELFF. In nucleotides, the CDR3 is TGTGCCAGCAGTTCCGGGACAAACCCGAACACCGGGGAGCTGTTTTTT.

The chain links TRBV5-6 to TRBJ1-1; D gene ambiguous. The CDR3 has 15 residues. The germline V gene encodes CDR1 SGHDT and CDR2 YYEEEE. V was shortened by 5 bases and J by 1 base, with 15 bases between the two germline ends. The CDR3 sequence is CASRRRARGNTEAFF. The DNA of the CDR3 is TGTGCCAGCAGACGGCGGGCCCGGGGGAACACTGAAGCTTTCTTT.

The CDR3 loop is CASSLSPLSTGPRQPQHF. CDR3 nucleotides: TGCGCCAGCAGCCTCTCCCCCCTCTCGACAGGGCCCCGACAGCCCCAGCATTTT. The chain employs TRBV4-1 and TRBJ1-5; 7 bases are shared with TRBD1. J gave up 7 bases and V 4 bases, and 19 bases lay outside the gene matches. Germline loops: CDR1 MGHRA, CDR2 YSYEKL. CDR3 length: 18 residues.

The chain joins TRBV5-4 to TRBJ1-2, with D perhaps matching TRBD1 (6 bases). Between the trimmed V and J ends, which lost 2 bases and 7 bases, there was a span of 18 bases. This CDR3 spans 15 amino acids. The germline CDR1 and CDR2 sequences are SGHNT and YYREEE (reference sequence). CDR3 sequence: CASSFRQAGSGGYTF. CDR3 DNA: TGTGCCAGCAGCTTTAGACAGGCCGGAAGTGGTGGCTACACCTTC.

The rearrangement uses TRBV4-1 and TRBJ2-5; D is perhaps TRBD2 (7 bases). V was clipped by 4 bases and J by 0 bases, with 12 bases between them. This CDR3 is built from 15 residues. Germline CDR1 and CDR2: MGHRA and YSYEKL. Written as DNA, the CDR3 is TGCGCCAGCAGCCCAAGGGGGGGGGACCAAGAGACCCAGTACTTC. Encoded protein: CASSPRGGDQETQYF.

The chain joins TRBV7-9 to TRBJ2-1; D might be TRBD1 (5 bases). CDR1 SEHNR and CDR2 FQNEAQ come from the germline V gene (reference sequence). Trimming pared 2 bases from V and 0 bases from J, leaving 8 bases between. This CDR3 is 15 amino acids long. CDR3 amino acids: CASSLFDSSYNEQFF. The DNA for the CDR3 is TGTGCCAGCAGCTTATTCGACAGCTCCTACAATGAGCAGTTCTTC.

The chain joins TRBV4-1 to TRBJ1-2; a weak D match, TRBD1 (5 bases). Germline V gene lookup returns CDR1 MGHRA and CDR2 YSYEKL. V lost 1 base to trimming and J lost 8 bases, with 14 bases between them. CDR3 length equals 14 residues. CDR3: CASSQVISSGGYTF. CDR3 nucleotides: TGCGCCAGCAGCCAAGTAATATCTTCAGGGGGCTACACCTTC.

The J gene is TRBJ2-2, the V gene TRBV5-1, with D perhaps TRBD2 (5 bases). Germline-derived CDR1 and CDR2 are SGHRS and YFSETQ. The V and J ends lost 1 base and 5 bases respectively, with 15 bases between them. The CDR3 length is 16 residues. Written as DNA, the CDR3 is TGCGCCAGCAGCTTGCTCTGGGCTACGGGAACCGGGGAGCTGTTTTTT. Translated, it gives CASSLLWATGTGELFF.

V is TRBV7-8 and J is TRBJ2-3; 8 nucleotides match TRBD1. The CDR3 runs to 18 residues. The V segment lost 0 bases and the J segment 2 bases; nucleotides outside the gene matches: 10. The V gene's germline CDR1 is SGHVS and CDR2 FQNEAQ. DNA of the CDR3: TGTGCCAGCAGCTTAGCGAGCCCCGGACAGGGAACCACAGATACGCAGTATTTT. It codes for CASSLASPGQGTTDTQYF.

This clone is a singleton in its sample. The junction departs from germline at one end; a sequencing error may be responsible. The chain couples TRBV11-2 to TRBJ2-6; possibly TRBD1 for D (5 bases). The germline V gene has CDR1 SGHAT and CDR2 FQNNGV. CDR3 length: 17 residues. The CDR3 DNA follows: TGTGCCAGCAGCCTAGACGCCAGGGTAACTGGGGCCAACGTCCTGACTTTC. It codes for CASSLDARVTGANVLTF.